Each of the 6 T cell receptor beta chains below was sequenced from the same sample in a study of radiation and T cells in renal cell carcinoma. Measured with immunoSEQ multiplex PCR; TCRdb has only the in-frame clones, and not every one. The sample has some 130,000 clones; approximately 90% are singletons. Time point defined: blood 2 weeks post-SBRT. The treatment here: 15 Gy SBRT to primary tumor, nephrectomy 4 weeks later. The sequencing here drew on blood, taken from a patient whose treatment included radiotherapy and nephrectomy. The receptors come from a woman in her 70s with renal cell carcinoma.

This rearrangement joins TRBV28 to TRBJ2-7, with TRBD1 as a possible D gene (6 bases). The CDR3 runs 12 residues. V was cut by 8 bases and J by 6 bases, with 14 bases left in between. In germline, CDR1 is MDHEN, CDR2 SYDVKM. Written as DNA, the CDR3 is TGTGCCAGCGCCAAATACAGGGCCGAGCAGTACTTC. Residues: CASAKYRAEQYF.

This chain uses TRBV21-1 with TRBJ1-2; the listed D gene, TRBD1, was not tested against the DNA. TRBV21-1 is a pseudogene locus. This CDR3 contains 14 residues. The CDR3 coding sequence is TGTGCCAGCAGCATAGTGACAGGGGAGCATGGCTACACCTTC. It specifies CASSIVTGEHGYTF.

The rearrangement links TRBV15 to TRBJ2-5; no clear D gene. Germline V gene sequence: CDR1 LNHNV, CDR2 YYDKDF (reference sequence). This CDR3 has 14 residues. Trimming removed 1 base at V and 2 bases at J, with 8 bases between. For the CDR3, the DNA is TGTGCCACCAGCAGAGTAGGAGTTCAAGAGACCCAGTACTTC. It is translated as CATSRVGVQETQYF.

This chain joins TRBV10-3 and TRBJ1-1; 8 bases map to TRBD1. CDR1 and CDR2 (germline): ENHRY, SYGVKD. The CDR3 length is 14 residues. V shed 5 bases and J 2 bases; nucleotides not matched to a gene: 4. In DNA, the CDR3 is TGTGCCATCAGTATTGGACAGGGCAACACTGAAGCTTTCTTT. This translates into CAISIGQGNTEAFF.

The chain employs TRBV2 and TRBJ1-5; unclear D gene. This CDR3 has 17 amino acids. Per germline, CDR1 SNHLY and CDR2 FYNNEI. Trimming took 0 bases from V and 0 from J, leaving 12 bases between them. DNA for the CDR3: TGTGCCAGCAGTGAAGCGCGGCCGGTCTATAGCAATCAGCCCCAGCATTTT. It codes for CASSEARPVYSNQPQHF. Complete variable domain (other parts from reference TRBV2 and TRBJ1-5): EPEVTQTPSHQVTQMGQEVILRCVPISNHLYFYWYRQILGQKVEFLVSFYNNEISEKSEIFDDQFSVERPDGSNFTLKIRSTKLEDSAMYFCASSEARPVYSNQPQHFGDGTRLSIL.

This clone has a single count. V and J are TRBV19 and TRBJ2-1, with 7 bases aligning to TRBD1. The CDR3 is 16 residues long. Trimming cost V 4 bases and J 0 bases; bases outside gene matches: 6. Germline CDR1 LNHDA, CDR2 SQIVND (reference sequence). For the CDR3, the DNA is TGTGCCAGTAGTAGACAGGGAGAGAGCTCCTACAATGAGCAGTTCTTC. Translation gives CASSRQGESSYNEQFF. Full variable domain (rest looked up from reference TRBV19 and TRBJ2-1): DGGITQSPKYLFRKEGQNVTLSCEQNLNHDAMYWYRQDPGQGLRLIYYSQIVNDFQKGDIAEGYSVSREKKESFPLTVTSAQKNPTAFYLCASSRQGESSYNEQFFGPGTRLTVL.